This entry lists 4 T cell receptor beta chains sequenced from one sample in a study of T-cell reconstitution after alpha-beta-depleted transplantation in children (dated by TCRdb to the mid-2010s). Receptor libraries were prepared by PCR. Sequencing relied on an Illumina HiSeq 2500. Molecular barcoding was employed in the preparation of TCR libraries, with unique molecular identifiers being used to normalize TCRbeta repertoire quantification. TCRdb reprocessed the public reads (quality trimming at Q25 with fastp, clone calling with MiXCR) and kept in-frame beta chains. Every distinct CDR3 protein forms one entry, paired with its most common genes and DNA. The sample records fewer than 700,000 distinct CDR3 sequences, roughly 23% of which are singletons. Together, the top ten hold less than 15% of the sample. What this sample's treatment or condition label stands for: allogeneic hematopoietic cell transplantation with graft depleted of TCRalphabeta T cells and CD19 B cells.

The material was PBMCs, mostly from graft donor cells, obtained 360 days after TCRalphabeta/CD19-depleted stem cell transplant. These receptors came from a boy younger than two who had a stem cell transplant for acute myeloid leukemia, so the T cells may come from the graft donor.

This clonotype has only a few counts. The CDR3 DNA follows: TGTGCCAGCAGTGCACAGGGGTTGGGCTCCTACAATGAGCAGTTCTTC. Translated, it gives CASSAQGLGSYNEQFF. The V call is TRBV6-1, the J call TRBJ2-1, with TRBD1 identical over 7 bases. CDR1 and CDR2 from the germline V gene are MNHNS and SASEGT. The CDR3 has 16 residues. V gave up 4 bases and J gave up 0 bases; unmatched junction bases: 6.

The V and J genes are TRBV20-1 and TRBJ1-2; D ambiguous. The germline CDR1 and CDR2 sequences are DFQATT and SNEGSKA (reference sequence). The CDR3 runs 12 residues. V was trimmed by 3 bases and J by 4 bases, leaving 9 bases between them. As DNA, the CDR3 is TGCAGTGCTAGTTCGGAAACCTATGGCTACACCTTC. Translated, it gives CSASSETYGYTF.

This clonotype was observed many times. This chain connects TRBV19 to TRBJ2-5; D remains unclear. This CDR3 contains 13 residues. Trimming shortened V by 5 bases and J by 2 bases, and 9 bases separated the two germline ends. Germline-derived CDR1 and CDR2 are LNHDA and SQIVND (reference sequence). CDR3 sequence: CASSSDGQETQYF. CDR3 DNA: TGTGCCAGTAGTTCTGACGGGCAAGAGACCCAGTACTTC.

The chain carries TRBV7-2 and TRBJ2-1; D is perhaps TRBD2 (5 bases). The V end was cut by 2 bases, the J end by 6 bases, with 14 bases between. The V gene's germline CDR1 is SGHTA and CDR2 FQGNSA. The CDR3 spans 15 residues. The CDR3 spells CASSLRLRIANEQFF. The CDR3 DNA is TGTGCCAGCAGCTTAAGACTAAGAATTGCCAATGAGCAGTTCTTC.